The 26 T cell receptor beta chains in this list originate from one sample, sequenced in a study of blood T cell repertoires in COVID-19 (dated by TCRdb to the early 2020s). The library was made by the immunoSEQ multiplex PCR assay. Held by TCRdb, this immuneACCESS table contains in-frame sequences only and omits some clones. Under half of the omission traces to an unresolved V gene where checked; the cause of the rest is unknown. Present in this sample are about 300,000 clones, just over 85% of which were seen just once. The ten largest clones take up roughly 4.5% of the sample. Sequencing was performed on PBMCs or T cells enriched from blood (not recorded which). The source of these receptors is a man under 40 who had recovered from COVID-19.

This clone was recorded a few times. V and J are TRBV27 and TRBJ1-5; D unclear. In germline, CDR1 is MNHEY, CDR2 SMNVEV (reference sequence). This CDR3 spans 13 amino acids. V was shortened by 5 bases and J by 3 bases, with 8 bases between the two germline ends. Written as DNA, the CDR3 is TGTGCCAGCAGTCCCGAGCACAATCAGCCCCAGCATTTT. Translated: CASSPEHNQPQHF.

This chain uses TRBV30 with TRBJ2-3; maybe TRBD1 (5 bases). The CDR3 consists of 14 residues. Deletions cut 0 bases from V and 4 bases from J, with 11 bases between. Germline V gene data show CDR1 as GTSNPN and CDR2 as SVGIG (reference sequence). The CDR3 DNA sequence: TGTGCCTGGAGTGTTGGGTCAGGGCCAGATACGCAGTATTTT. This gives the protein CAWSVGSGPDTQYF.

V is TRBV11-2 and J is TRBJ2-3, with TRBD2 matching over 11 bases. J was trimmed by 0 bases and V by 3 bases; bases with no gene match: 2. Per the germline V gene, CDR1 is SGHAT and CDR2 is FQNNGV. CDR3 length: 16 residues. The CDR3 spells CASSFTSGGSTDTQYF. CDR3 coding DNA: TGTGCCAGCAGCTTCACTAGCGGGGGCAGCACAGATACGCAGTATTTT.

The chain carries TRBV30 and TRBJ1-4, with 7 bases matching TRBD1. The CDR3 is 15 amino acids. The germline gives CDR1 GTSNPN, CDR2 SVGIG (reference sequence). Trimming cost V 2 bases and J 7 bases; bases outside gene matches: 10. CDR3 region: CAWSPSGGGGEKLFF. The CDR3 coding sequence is TGTGCCTGGAGTCCCTCAGGAGGGGGCGGTGAAAAACTGTTTTTT.

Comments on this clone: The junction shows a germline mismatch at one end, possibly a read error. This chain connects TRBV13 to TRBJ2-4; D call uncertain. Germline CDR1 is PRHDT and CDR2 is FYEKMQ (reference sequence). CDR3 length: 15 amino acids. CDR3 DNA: TGTGCCAGCAGCTTAGGCCAACTAACCAAGAACATTCAGTACTTC. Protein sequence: CASSLGQLTKNIQYF. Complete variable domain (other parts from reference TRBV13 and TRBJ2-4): AAGVIQSPRHLIKEKRETATLKCYPIPRHDTVYWYQQGPGQDPQFLISFYEKMQSDKGSIPDRFSAQQFSDYHSELNMSSLELGDSALYFCASSLGQLTKNIQYFGAGTRLSVL.

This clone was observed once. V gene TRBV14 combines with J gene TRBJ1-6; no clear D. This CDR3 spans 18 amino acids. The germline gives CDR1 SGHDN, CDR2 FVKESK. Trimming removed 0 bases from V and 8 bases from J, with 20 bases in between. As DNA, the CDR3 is TGTGCCAGCAGCCAAGAAACTCCGGGAACGGTGTTAGATTCACCCCTCCACTTT. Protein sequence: CASSQETPGTVLDSPLHF.

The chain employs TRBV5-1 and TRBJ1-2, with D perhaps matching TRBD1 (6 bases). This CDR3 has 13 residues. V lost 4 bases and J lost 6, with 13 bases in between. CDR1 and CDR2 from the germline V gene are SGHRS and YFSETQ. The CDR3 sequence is CASSASAGDGYTF. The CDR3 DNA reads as TGCGCCAGCAGCGCCTCGGCAGGGGATGGCTACACCTTC. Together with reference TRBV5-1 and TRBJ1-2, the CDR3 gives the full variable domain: KAGVTQTPRYLIKTRGQQVTLSCSPISGHRSVSWYQQTPGQGLQFLFEYFSETQRNKGNFPGRFSGRQFSNSRSEMNVSTLELGDSALYLCASSASAGDGYTFGSGTRLTVV.

The CDR3 region is CASSLALRGEQYF. The CDR3 DNA is TGTGCCAGCAGCCTCGCGCTTCGAGGCGAGCAGTACTTC. The chain is built from TRBV14 and TRBJ2-7; D call uncertain. V shed 4 bases and J shed 6 bases, with 13 bases lying between them. The CDR3 length is 13 residues. In germline, CDR1 is SGHDN, CDR2 FVKESK.

DNA of the CDR3: TGTGCCAGCAGTTTATGGAGGACAGCGCCGAACACTGAAGCTTTCTTT. This translates into CASSLWRTAPNTEAFF. The V and J genes are TRBV28 and TRBJ1-1, with D perhaps matching TRBD1 (6 bases). This CDR3 is built from 16 residues. V lost 0 bases and J 1 base, leaving 12 bases between the germline ends. Germline assignment: CDR1 MDHEN and CDR2 SYDVKM.

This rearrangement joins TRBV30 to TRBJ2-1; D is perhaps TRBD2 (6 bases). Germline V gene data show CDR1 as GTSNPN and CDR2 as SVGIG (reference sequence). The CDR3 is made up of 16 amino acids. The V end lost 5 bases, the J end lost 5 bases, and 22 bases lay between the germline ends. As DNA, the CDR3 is TGTGCCTGGGGAGCACACCCGGAGGGGAAACACAATGAGCAGTTCTTC. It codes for CAWGAHPEGKHNEQFF.

The CDR3 protein is CASSEWASGGAGETQYF. The CDR3 nucleotides read TGTGCCAGTAGTGAGTGGGCTAGCGGGGGGGCAGGAGAGACCCAGTACTTC. V is TRBV19 and J is TRBJ2-5; 12 bases align to TRBD2. Germline trimming cut 5 bases from V and 4 bases from J; bases unmatched to any gene: 11. Looked up from germline, CDR1 is LNHDA and CDR2 is SQIVND (reference sequence). The CDR3 is made up of 17 amino acids. Full variable domain (outside the CDR3, taken from reference TRBV19 and TRBJ2-5): DGGITQSPKYLFRKEGQNVTLSCEQNLNHDAMYWYRQDPGQGLRLIYYSQIVNDFQKGDIAEGYSVSREKKESFPLTVTSAQKNPTAFYLCASSEWASGGAGETQYFGPGTRLLVL.

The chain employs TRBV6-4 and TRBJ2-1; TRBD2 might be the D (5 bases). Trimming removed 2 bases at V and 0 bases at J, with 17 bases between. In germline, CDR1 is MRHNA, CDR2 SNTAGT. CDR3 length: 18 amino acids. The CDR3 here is CASSDPPLLVSSYNEQFF. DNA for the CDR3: TGTGCCAGCAGTGACCCCCCGTTACTAGTAAGCTCCTACAATGAGCAGTTCTTC.

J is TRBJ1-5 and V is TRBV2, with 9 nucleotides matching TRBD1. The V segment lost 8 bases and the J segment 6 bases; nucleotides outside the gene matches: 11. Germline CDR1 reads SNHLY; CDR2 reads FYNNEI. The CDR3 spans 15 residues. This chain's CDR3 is CASGATGGGIQPQHF. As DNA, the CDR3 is TGTGCCAGCGGGGCGACAGGGGGAGGCATTCAGCCCCAGCATTTT.

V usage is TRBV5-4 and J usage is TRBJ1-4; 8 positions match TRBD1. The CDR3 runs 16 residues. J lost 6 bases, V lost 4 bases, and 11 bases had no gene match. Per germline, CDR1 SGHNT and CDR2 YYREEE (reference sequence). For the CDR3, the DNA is TGTGCCAGCAGCAGTGATCAGGGGGCCGCATATGAAAAACTGTTTTTT. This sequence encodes CASSSDQGAAYEKLFF. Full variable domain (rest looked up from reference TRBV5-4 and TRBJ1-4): ETGVTQSPTHLIKTRGQQVTLRCSSQSGHNTVSWYQQALGQGPQFIFQYYREEENGRGNFPPRFSGLQFPNYSSELNVNALELDDSALYLCASSSDQGAAYEKLFFGSGTQLSVL.

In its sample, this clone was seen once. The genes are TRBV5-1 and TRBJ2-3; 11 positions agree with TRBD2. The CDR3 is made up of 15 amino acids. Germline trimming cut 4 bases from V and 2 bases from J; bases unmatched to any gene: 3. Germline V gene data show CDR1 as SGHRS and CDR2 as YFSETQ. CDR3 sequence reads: CASSGGLAVTDTQYF. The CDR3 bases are TGCGCCAGCAGCGGGGGACTAGCGGTCACAGATACGCAGTATTTT.

The CDR3 is CASSATSVGTGELFF. CDR3 in DNA: TGTGCCAGCAGCGCCACTAGCGTGGGCACCGGGGAGCTGTTTTTT. The rearrangement uses TRBV7-8 and TRBJ2-2, with 7 nucleotides matching TRBD2. CDR1 SGHVS and CDR2 FQNEAQ come from the germline V gene. This CDR3 contains 15 residues. The J segment lost 4 bases and the V segment lost 5 bases, leaving 7 bases of the junction unmatched.

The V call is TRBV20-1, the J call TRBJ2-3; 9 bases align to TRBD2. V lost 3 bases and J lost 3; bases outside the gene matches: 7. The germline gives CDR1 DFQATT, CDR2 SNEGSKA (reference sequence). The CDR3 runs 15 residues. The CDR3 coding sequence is TGCAGTGCTAGTTCCGGGACTAGCTCGACAGATACGCAGTATTTT. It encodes CSASSGTSSTDTQYF.

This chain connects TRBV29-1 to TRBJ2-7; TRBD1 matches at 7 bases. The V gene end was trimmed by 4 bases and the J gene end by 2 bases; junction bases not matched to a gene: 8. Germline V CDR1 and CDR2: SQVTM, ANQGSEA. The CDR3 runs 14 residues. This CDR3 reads CSVASGTATYEQYF. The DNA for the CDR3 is TGCAGCGTTGCGTCCGGGACAGCCACCTACGAGCAGTACTTC.

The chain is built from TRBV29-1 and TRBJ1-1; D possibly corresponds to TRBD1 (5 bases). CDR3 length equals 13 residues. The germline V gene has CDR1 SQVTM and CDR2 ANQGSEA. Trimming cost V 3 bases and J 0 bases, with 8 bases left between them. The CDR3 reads CSVDGRVNTEAFF. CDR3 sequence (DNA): TGCAGCGTTGACGGCAGGGTGAACACTGAAGCTTTCTTT.

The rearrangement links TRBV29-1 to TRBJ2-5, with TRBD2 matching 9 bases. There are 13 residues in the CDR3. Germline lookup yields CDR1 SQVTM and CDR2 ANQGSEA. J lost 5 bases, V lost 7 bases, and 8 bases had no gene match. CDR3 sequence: CSAWGLAGETQYF. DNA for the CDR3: TGCAGCGCTTGGGGACTAGCTGGGGAGACCCAGTACTTC.

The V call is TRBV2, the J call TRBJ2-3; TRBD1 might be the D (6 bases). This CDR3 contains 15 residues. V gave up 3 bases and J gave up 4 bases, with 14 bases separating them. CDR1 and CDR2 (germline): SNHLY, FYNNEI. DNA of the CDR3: TGTGCCAGCAGTGAGCAGGGGAGTCCTCCAGATACGCAGTATTTT. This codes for CASSEQGSPPDTQYF.

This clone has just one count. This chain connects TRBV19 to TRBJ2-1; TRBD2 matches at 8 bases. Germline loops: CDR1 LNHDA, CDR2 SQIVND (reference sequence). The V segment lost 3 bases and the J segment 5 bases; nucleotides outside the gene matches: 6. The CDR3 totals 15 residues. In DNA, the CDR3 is TGTGCCAGTAGTATCCCGGGAGGGAGTAACAATGAGCAGTTCTTC. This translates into CASSIPGGSNNEQFF.

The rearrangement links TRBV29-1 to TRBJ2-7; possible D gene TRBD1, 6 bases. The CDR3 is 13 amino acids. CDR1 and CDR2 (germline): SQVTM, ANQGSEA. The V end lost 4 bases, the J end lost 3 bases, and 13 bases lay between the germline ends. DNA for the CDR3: TGCAGCGTTGGGTCTGACAGGAGCTACGAGCAGTACTTC. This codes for CSVGSDRSYEQYF.

The CDR3, as DNA: TGTGCCAGCAGCCCCCACACAGGGGGCAATCAGCCCCAGCATTTT. Its protein is CASSPHTGGNQPQHF. J is TRBJ1-5 and V is TRBV28; TRBD1 matches at 7 bases. The V segment lost 6 bases and the J segment 2 bases; nucleotides outside the gene matches: 7. Germline assignment: CDR1 MDHEN and CDR2 SYDVKM. CDR3 length: 15 amino acids.

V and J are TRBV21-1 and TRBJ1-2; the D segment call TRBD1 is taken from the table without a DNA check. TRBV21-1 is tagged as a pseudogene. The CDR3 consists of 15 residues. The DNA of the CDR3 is TGTGCCAGCAGCAACCGCGTAAACAGGGGGCGAGGCTACACCTTC. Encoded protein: CASSNRVNRGRGYTF.

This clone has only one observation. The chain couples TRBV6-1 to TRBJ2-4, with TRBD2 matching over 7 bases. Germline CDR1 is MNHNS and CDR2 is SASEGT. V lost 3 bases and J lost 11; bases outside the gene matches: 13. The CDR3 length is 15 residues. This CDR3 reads CASSEGAGTTIFQYF. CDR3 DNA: TGTGCCAGCAGTGAGGGAGCCGGGACTACCATCTTTCAGTACTTC.